Shown below are 30 T cell receptor beta chains from a single sample sequenced in a study of CD8 T cells in Susac syndrome (dated by TCRdb to about 2019). The library was built by means of the immunoSEQ multiplex PCR assay. RNA was extracted using the RNeasy kit, and roughly 0.5 to 1 ug of the RNA was reverse transcribed with random hexamers. The public reads were reprocessed in TCRdb via fastp at Q25 and MiXCR, keeping in-frame beta chains. Duplicate CDR3 protein sequences are folded into a single record with the most common DNA and genes. Within this sample are over 130,000 distinct CDR3 sequences, with roughly 95% of them counted one time only. The biggest ten clones account for approximately 0.12% of the sample. Material: CD4+ T cells from PBMCs. The receptors shown here come from a human donor with multiple sclerosis.

J is TRBJ2-2 and V is TRBV9; 8 nucleotides line up with TRBD1. CDR1 is SGDLS, CDR2 YYNGEE, per germline. The CDR3 length is 14 residues. The junction had 2 bases not matched to a gene; V was cut back by 2 bases and J by 5 bases. The CDR3 is CASSVQGATGELFF. The CDR3 region has the DNA TGTGCCAGCAGCGTGCAGGGGGCGACCGGGGAGCTGTTTTTT. The whole variable domain, filled in from reference TRBV9 and TRBJ2-2, reads DSGVTQTPKHLITATGQRVTLRCSPRSGDLSVYWYQQSLDQGLQFLIQYYNGEERAKGNILERFSAQQFPDLHSELNLSSLELGDSALYFCASSVQGATGELFFGEGSRLTVL.

The genes are TRBV30 and TRBJ1-6; TRBD1 matches at 8 bases. CDR1 GTSNPN and CDR2 SVGIG come from the germline V gene (reference sequence). There are 15 residues in the CDR3. J lost 7 bases, V lost 2 bases, and 7 bases had no gene match. This chain's CDR3 is CAWSLRQGANSPLHF. The CDR3 DNA follows: TGTGCCTGGAGTCTCCGCCAGGGGGCGAATTCACCCCTCCACTTT.

This clonotype has only a few counts. The chain combines TRBV5-1 with TRBJ1-1, with TRBD1 matching over 9 bases. The trim removed 0 bases at V and 4 bases at J, leaving 4 bases unmatched. From germline, CDR1 is SGHRS and CDR2 YFSETQ. The CDR3 is 15 residues long. The CDR3 DNA follows: TGCGCCAGCAGCTTGGGCGACAGGGGGGTCACTGAAGCTTTCTTT. Encoded protein: CASSLGDRGVTEAFF.

The chain is built from TRBV2 and TRBJ1-5, with D perhaps matching TRBD1 (6 bases). The CDR3 runs to 15 residues. V was shortened by 0 bases and J by 7 bases, with 13 bases between the two germline ends. From germline, CDR1 is SNHLY and CDR2 FYNNEI. The CDR3 here is CASSEAGVGGQPQHF. The CDR3 DNA reads as TGTGCCAGCAGTGAAGCAGGGGTAGGGGGACAGCCCCAGCATTTT.

The rearrangement joins TRBV9 to TRBJ1-1; possible D gene TRBD1, 5 bases. In germline, CDR1 is SGDLS, CDR2 YYNGEE. The CDR3 is 15 amino acids. V was cut by 0 bases and J by 0 bases, with 9 bases left in between. CDR3 DNA: TGTGCCAGCAGCGTAGGTGGGGCCATGAACACTGAAGCTTTCTTT. Its translation: CASSVGGAMNTEAFF.

A single count supports this clonotype. The genes are TRBV7-3 and TRBJ2-7, with D maybe TRBD2 (5 bases). CDR1 is SGHTA and CDR2 is FQGTGA in the germline V gene. This CDR3 comprises 18 residues. The V end was cut by 2 bases, the J end by 0 bases, with 20 bases between. The CDR3 DNA reads TGTGCCAGCAGCTTAGGACCATCGGACTCAGTTCTCTCCTACGAGCAGTACTTC. It translates to CASSLGPSDSVLSYEQYF.

The chain couples TRBV13 to TRBJ1-4, with 7 bases aligning to TRBD1. CDR3 length equals 15 residues. Germline CDR1 and CDR2: PRHDT and FYEKMQ (reference sequence). Unmatched junction bases numbered 10, after V lost 4 bases and J lost 8 bases. CDR3 sequence: CASSSQGGQEEKLFF. In nucleotides, the CDR3 is TGTGCCAGCAGCTCGCAGGGGGGGCAGGAAGAAAAACTGTTTTTT.

The V call is TRBV5-1, the J call TRBJ2-5; D may be TRBD1 (6 bases). Germline V gives CDR1 SGHRS, CDR2 YFSETQ. There are 15 residues in the CDR3. Trimming left V 0 bases short and J 1 base short, with 10 bases between. The CDR3 nucleotides are TGCGCCAGCAGCTTGGCCGGACAGTTCCAAGAGACCCAGTACTTC. It translates to CASSLAGQFQETQYF.

This clonotype was seen only once. The CDR3, as DNA: TGCAGCGTTGAGCTCGCCCACAATCAGCCCCAGCATTTT. This translates into CSVELAHNQPQHF. This chain joins TRBV29-1 and TRBJ1-5, with D uncertain. The CDR3 spans 13 residues. V was clipped by 3 bases and J by 3 bases, with 9 bases between them. Looked up from germline, CDR1 is SQVTM and CDR2 is ANQGSEA.

The J gene is TRBJ1-1, the V gene TRBV12-3 or TRBV12-4; D uncertain. The CDR3 is 14 amino acids. V was pared by 6 bases and J by 3 bases, with 14 bases between. The CDR3 nucleotides read TGTGCCAGCAGCCTCCTTGGAGGTCACACTGAAGCTTTCTTT. Amino acid sequence: CASSLLGGHTEAFF.

The V gene is TRBV15, the J gene TRBJ2-7, with a weak D call TRBD2 (5 bases). CDR3 length: 14 amino acids. Germline CDR1 reads LNHNV; CDR2 reads YYDKDF (reference sequence). V was clipped by 0 bases and J by 1 base, with 7 bases between them. CDR3 amino acids: CATSRDQRSYEQYF. CDR3 DNA: TGTGCCACCAGCAGAGACCAGCGGTCCTACGAGCAGTACTTC.

In DNA, the CDR3 is TGTGCCACCAGTGGAACACTTCCCGGGGAGCTGTTTTTT. Amino acid sequence: CATSGTLPGELFF. The V and J genes are TRBV24-1 and TRBJ2-2, with D hard to call. The CDR3 runs 13 residues. With 5 bases removed from V and 6 bases from J, the gap between germline ends came to 9 bases. The germline V gene has CDR1 KGHDR and CDR2 SFDVKD.

The chain recombines TRBV15 with TRBJ2-7, with TRBD1 matching 8 bases. CDR1 LNHNV and CDR2 YYDKDF come from the germline V gene (reference sequence). V was clipped by 1 base and J by 4 bases; unmatched bases: 6. The CDR3 loop spans 15 amino acids. As DNA, the CDR3 is TGTGCCACCAGCAGAGGACAGGGGAAAGGGTACGAGCAGTACTTC. Protein product: CATSRGQGKGYEQYF. The whole variable domain, remainder taken from reference TRBV15 and TRBJ2-7, is DAMVIQNPRYQVTQFGKPVTLSCSQTLNHNVMYWYQQKSSQAPKLLFHYYDKDFNNEADTPDNFQSRRPNTSFCFLDIRSPGLGDTAMYLCATSRGQGKGYEQYFGPGTRLTVT.

V and J are TRBV6-6 and TRBJ2-2; TRBD2 matches at 9 bases. V was pared by 5 bases and J by 2 bases, with 6 bases of the junction left unmatched. Germline CDR1 and CDR2: MNHNY and SVGAGI (reference sequence). The CDR3 totals 16 residues. The CDR3 DNA reads TGTGCCAGCAGTCCTCGGGGACTAGCTAACACCGGGGAGCTGTTTTTT. This encodes CASSPRGLANTGELFF.

This clonotype was observed a single time. Compared with germline, one end of the junction differs, possibly owing to a read error. The rearrangement links TRBV5-1 to TRBJ2-7; 8 nucleotides line up with TRBD2. This CDR3 comprises 13 residues. Germline V gives CDR1 SGHRS, CDR2 YFSETQ. This chain's CDR3 is CASSLDTTGTRNF. The CDR3 DNA reads as TGCGCCAGCAGCTTGGACACGACCGGGACTAGGAACTTC. Together with reference TRBV5-1 and TRBJ2-7, the CDR3 gives the full variable domain: KAGVTQTPRYLIKTRGQQVTLSCSPISGHRSVSWYQQTPGQGLQFLFEYFSETQRNKGNFPGRFSGRQFSNSRSEMNVSTLELGDSALYLCASSLDTTGTRNFGPGTRLTVT.

The chain has TRBV7-8 and TRBJ1-2; 10 bases agree with TRBD1. The CDR3 sequence is 14 residues long. The junction had 8 bases not matched to a gene; V was cut back by 5 bases and J by 8 bases. CDR1 is SGHVS and CDR2 is FQNEAQ in the germline V gene. The CDR3 coding sequence is TGTGCCAGCAGCGACCGACAGGGGGCGAAGGGCTACACCTTC. Protein sequence: CASSDRQGAKGYTF.

This chain joins TRBV20-1 and TRBJ1-4; D not certain. The V end lost 5 bases, the J end lost 7 bases, and 20 bases lay between the germline ends. The CDR3 sequence is 15 residues long. CDR1 and CDR2 from the germline V gene are DFQATT and SNEGSKA (reference sequence). CDR3 in amino acids: CSAVAPGKGSEKLFF. CDR3 sequence (DNA): TGCAGTGCTGTGGCCCCGGGGAAAGGGAGTGAAAAACTGTTTTTT.

The chain is built from TRBV3-1 and TRBJ2-1; D ambiguous. This CDR3 spans 16 amino acids. Germline V gene sequence: CDR1 LGHDT, CDR2 YNNKEL (reference sequence). Between the trimmed V and J ends, which lost 0 bases and 8 bases, there was a span of 17 bases. The CDR3 is CASSQDLGIARYEQFF. CDR3 coding DNA: TGTGCCAGCAGCCAAGATCTGGGGATAGCACGATATGAGCAGTTCTTC.

This chain uses TRBV13 with TRBJ2-5; D not certain. The CDR3 sequence is 12 residues long. CDR1 PRHDT and CDR2 FYEKMQ come from the germline V gene (reference sequence). Trimming removed 8 bases from V and 4 bases from J, with 11 bases in between. In nucleotides, the CDR3 is TGTGCCAGCGCCCTCACTGGAGAGACCCAGTACTTC. It codes for CASALTGETQYF.

The chain couples TRBV24-1 to TRBJ2-2; D is uncertain. V lost 1 base and J 0 bases, leaving 8 bases between the germline ends. The CDR3 covers 16 residues. The V gene's germline CDR1 is KGHDR and CDR2 SFDVKD. CDR3 loop: CATSDFARSNTGELFF. The CDR3 DNA sequence: TGTGCCACCAGTGATTTTGCCAGGTCGAACACCGGGGAGCTGTTTTTT.

This chain joins TRBV3-1 and TRBJ2-3; 7 bases are a match to TRBD2. CDR1 is LGHDT, CDR2 YNNKEL, per germline (reference sequence). V was clipped by 5 bases and J by 3 bases; unmatched bases: 8. The CDR3 sequence is 15 residues long. CDR3: CASSSSGLVTDTQYF. Here the CDR3 DNA reads TGTGCCAGCAGCTCCTCCGGACTAGTTACAGATACGCAGTATTTT.

This sequence joins TRBV12-3 or TRBV12-4 and TRBJ2-7; tentatively, D is TRBD1 (6 bases). CDR3 length: 14 residues. The ends were cut back, 7 bases at V and 0 bases at J, with 13 bases in the middle. The CDR3 region is CASTRDTHSYEQYF. CDR3 nucleotides: TGTGCCAGCACCAGGGACACCCACTCCTACGAGCAGTACTTC.

This CDR3 is CASSFWRGTGGKNEQYF. CDR3 sequence (DNA): TGTGCCAGCAGTTTTTGGCGCGGGACAGGGGGCAAGAACGAGCAGTACTTC. J is TRBJ2-7 and V is TRBV28; TRBD1 matches 12 bases. The CDR3 spans 17 residues. V trimming: 3 bases; J trimming: 5 bases; junction bases outside the gene matches: 11. CDR1 MDHEN and CDR2 SYDVKM come from the germline V gene.

A single count supports this clonotype. One end of the junction is discordant with germline, which a read error may explain. The genes are TRBV12-3 or TRBV12-4 and TRBJ2-1, with D possibly being TRBD2 (5 bases). The CDR3 spans 13 residues. In DNA form, the CDR3 reads TGTGCCAGCAGTCTAGCCAGAATCGATGAGCAGTTCTTC. This translates into CASSLARIDEQFF.

The chain uses TRBV5-6 and TRBJ2-1; perhaps TRBD2 as D (6 bases). The CDR3 consists of 16 residues. Germline V lookup: CDR1 SGHDT, CDR2 YYEEEE. Between the trimmed V and J ends, which lost 1 base and 1 base, there was a span of 12 bases. CDR3: CASSLLDGGSYNEQFF. The CDR3 nucleotides read TGTGCCAGCAGCTTGTTAGACGGGGGTTCCTACAATGAGCAGTTCTTC.

This chain joins TRBV20-1 and TRBJ1-1; 8 bases are a match to TRBD1. The CDR3 totals 14 residues. J lost 6 bases, V lost 6 bases, and 12 bases had no gene match. CDR1 is DFQATT and CDR2 is SNEGSKA in the germline V gene (reference sequence). The CDR3 coding sequence is TGCAGTGCCCCACGGCCAGGGGGCTCCGCTGAAGCTTTCTTT. Residues: CSAPRPGGSAEAFF.

The V and J genes are TRBV3-1 and TRBJ1-6; possible D gene TRBD1, 5 bases. The CDR3 loop spans 13 amino acids. V lost 8 bases and J lost 13, with 18 bases in between. Germline V gives CDR1 LGHDT, CDR2 YNNKEL (reference sequence). CDR3 sequence: CASARGAQSPLHF. Written as DNA, the CDR3 is TGTGCCAGCGCAAGAGGGGCTCAATCGCCCCTCCACTTT.

J is TRBJ2-1 and V is TRBV12-3 or TRBV12-4, with D unclear. This CDR3 spans 13 amino acids. Trimming removed 8 bases at V and 6 bases at J, with 14 bases between. The CDR3 spells CASLTTASNEQFF. Written as DNA, the CDR3 is TGTGCCAGCCTAACGACGGCGAGCAATGAGCAGTTCTTC.

This clonotype was seen a few times. The rearrangement joins TRBV4-3 to TRBJ1-2; TRBD1 matches 10 bases. With V trimmed by 3 bases and J by 0 bases, 4 bases remained unmatched. Per the germline V gene, CDR1 is LGHNA and CDR2 is YSLEER. CDR3 length: 16 residues. CDR3 in amino acids: CASSHGGQGSNYGYTF. The CDR3 region has the DNA TGCGCCAGCAGCCACGGGGGACAGGGGTCTAACTATGGCTACACCTTC.

The V gene is TRBV30, the J gene TRBJ2-1; 8 bases align to TRBD2. The CDR3 sequence is 15 residues long. Germline V gives CDR1 GTSNPN, CDR2 SVGIG (reference sequence). Trimming removed 1 base from V and 7 bases from J; junction bases left unmatched: 9. The CDR3 DNA reads TGTGCCTGGAGTGCCGGGACTAGGAGTAGAAATGAGCAGTTCTTC. It specifies CAWSAGTRSRNEQFF.